The 16 T cell receptor beta chains given below trace back to one sample, sequenced in a study of T cell changes during pregnancy in multiple sclerosis. The protocol was immunoSEQ multiplex PCR, while the TCRdb copy is restricted to in-frame clones and leaves out a portion. Among around 70,000 clones listed, approximately 94% were seen once. Sample: peripheral blood, taken in the third trimester of pregnancy. These receptors came from a female donor with multiple sclerosis, enrolled in a pregnancy study.

This rearrangement joins TRBV30 to TRBJ2-1; 11 bases agree with TRBD2. The CDR3 runs to 14 residues. Germline-derived CDR1 and CDR2 are GTSNPN and SVGIG (reference sequence). The ends lost 3 bases at V and 8 bases at J; junction bases unmatched: 6. The CDR3: CAWRATSGIDEQFF. The CDR3 region has the DNA TGTGCCTGGAGAGCGACTAGCGGGATCGATGAGCAGTTCTTC.

The chain employs TRBV12-5 and TRBJ2-7, with TRBD1 as a possible D gene (5 bases). Per the germline V gene, CDR1 is LGHNT and CDR2 is FRNRAP. CDR3 length: 16 amino acids. Trimming took 0 bases from V and 4 from J, leaving 16 bases between them. The CDR3 bases are TGTGCTAGTGGTTTGGTAACCGGTGGCAGGGTGTACGAGCAGTACTTC. Translation: CASGLVTGGRVYEQYF. Combining the CDR3 with reference TRBV12-5 and TRBJ2-7 gives the whole variable domain DARVTQTPRHKVTEMGQEVTMRCQPILGHNTVFWYRQTMMQGLELLAYFRNRAPLDDSGMPKDRFSAEMPDATLATLKIQPSEPRDSAVYFCASGLVTGGRVYEQYFGPGTRLTVT.

The chain recombines TRBV6-4 with TRBJ1-1; no firm D call. The CDR3 has 13 residues. Germline V CDR1 and CDR2: MRHNA, SNTAGT. The V end was cut by 4 bases, the J end by 0 bases, with 6 bases between. As DNA, the CDR3 is TGTGCCAGCAGTGTAGCGGTGAACACTGAAGCTTTCTTT. Its translation is CASSVAVNTEAFF.

This chain joins TRBV6-5 and TRBJ1-2, with 10 bases identical to TRBD1. Germline V lookup: CDR1 MNHEY, CDR2 SVGAGI. This CDR3 region has 15 residues. V was pared by 0 bases and J by 6 bases, with 4 bases of the junction left unmatched. Written as DNA, the CDR3 is TGTGCCAGCAGTTACTCGACAGGGGGCAGTGATGGCTACACCTTC. Its translation: CASSYSTGGSDGYTF.

This chain links TRBV2 with TRBJ1-1; a weak D match, TRBD1 (5 bases). The CDR3 runs 14 residues. Germline V lookup: CDR1 SNHLY, CDR2 FYNNEI. V was clipped by 7 bases and J by 6 bases, with 18 bases between them. CDR3 nucleotide sequence: TGTGCCAGCAAGACGGAGGGGCCCTTAGCTGAAGCTTTCTTT. It codes for CASKTEGPLAEAFF. The complete variable domain, with remaining parts taken from reference TRBV2 and TRBJ1-1, reads EPEVTQTPSHQVTQMGQEVILRCVPISNHLYFYWYRQILGQKVEFLVSFYNNEISEKSEIFDDQFSVERPDGSNFTLKIRSTKLEDSAMYFCASKTEGPLAEAFFGQGTRLTVV.

Here the CDR3 reads CASSAGPTYEQYF. For the CDR3, the DNA is TGTGCCAGCAGTGCGGGACCCACGTACGAGCAGTACTTC. V gene TRBV11-2 combines with J gene TRBJ2-7, with D tentatively TRBD2 (6 bases). The CDR3 has 13 residues. V was cut by 6 bases and J by 4 bases, with 13 bases left in between. Germline V lookup: CDR1 SGHAT, CDR2 FQNNGV.

The rearrangement links TRBV9 to TRBJ1-1; no definite D call. This CDR3 region has 14 residues. CDR1 and CDR2 (germline): SGDLS, YYNGEE. V was shortened by 0 bases and J by 0 bases, with 6 bases between the two germline ends. The CDR3 is CASSVGLLNTEAFF. The DNA of the CDR3 is TGTGCCAGCAGCGTAGGACTGTTGAACACTGAAGCTTTCTTT.

V gene TRBV9 combines with J gene TRBJ1-1; D is ambiguous. Trimming took off 0 bases at V and 8 bases at J, with 8 bases between the two ends. CDR3 length: 12 amino acids. CDR1 is SGDLS and CDR2 is YYNGEE in the germline V gene. CDR3 sequence (DNA): TGTGCCAGCAGCGTAGATGGAGCCGAAGCTTTCTTT. This sequence encodes CASSVDGAEAFF.

The V gene is TRBV6-5, the J gene TRBJ1-4, with D perhaps TRBD1 (5 bases). Germline CDR1 reads MNHEY; CDR2 reads SVGAGI. This CDR3 contains 13 residues. Trimming shortened V by 0 bases and J by 13 bases, and 12 bases separated the two germline ends. CDR3 DNA: TGTGCCAGCAGTTACTCGGTGTTGGGGGGACTGTTTTTT. Protein product: CASSYSVLGGLFF.

The chain couples TRBV19 to TRBJ2-7; 8 bases agree with TRBD1. From germline, CDR1 is LNHDA and CDR2 SQIVND (reference sequence). This CDR3 spans 15 amino acids. V was pared by 10 bases and J by 1 base, with 12 bases of the junction left unmatched. CDR3 DNA sequence: TGTGCCATCCGACAAAGGCACAGGGGGTCCTACGAGCAGTACTTC. Its translation: CAIRQRHRGSYEQYF.

The CDR3 here is CASSHRQANTEAFF. The CDR3 DNA sequence: TGTGCCAGCAGCCATCGGCAGGCGAACACTGAAGCTTTCTTT. The chain joins TRBV6-6 to TRBJ1-1; D gene unclear. Germline loops: CDR1 MNHNY, CDR2 SVGAGI (reference sequence). This CDR3 spans 14 amino acids. Trimming cost V 6 bases and J 1 base, with 12 bases left between them.

The chain is built from TRBV5-6 and TRBJ2-7; D possibly corresponds to TRBD1 (5 bases). Germline V gene sequence: CDR1 SGHDT, CDR2 YYEEEE. The V end lost 3 bases, the J end lost 3 bases, and 22 bases lay between the germline ends. The CDR3 has 17 amino acids. CDR3 sequence reads: CASSSRLPTQAIYEQYF. The DNA of the CDR3 is TGTGCCAGCAGCTCACGTTTACCGACACAGGCGATCTACGAGCAGTACTTC.

The chain has TRBV27 and TRBJ2-7; D is undetermined. This CDR3 is built from 9 residues. V was cut by 8 bases and J by 6 bases, with 5 bases left in between. Germline V lookup: CDR1 MNHEY, CDR2 SMNVEV (reference sequence). The CDR3 DNA is TGTGCCAGCTATTCCGAGCAGTACTTC. Residues: CASYSEQYF.

The chain has TRBV6-5 and TRBJ2-7; D is possibly TRBD1 (5 bases). V lost 1 base and J lost 3, with 10 bases in between. Germline V gene lookup returns CDR1 MNHEY and CDR2 SVGAGI. This CDR3 spans 14 amino acids. CDR3 DNA sequence: TGTGCCAGCAGTTACTTAAGGGGTAGCTACGAGCAGTACTTC. This codes for CASSYLRGSYEQYF.

This clone was counted ten times or more. This chain connects TRBV18 to TRBJ1-1; 7 nucleotides agree with TRBD1. Trimming removed 5 bases from V and 1 base from J; junction bases left unmatched: 4. Germline V gene sequence: CDR1 KGHSH, CDR2 LQKENI. The CDR3 is 14 amino acids. The CDR3 loop reads CASSSRQGNTEAFF. In nucleotides, the CDR3 is TGTGCCAGCTCATCCCGACAGGGGAACACTGAAGCTTTCTTT.

J is TRBJ1-5 and V is TRBV6-1; a possible D gene is TRBD1 (6 bases). Per germline, CDR1 MNHNS and CDR2 SASEGT. V gave up 6 bases and J gave up 7 bases, with 16 bases separating them. The CDR3 runs 14 residues. The CDR3 DNA reads TGTGCCAGCAGAGAGGGGGGGCCAGGGCAGCCCCAGCATTTT. Its translation: CASREGGPGQPQHF.